Each of the 20 T cell receptor beta chains below was sequenced from the same sample in a study of post-analysis software for immune sequencing data. Presence of unique molecular identifiers characterized the TCR beta cDNA libraries. Each CDR3 protein is one row after TCRdb ran MiXCR on the PCR reads. The table has hundreds of thousands of distinct CDR3 sequences, over 45% seen once. Study observations and caveats: TRBV5-6, TRBV5-1 and TRBV20-1 belonged to a set of a few TRBV segments that were more frequent in patients than controls.

These receptors lack a known antigen. Sample: blood. The receptors were gathered from a girl aged 2 to 9 with multiple sclerosis.

This clonotype was observed a handful of times. CDR3 residues: CASSSYRDPGANVLTF. CDR3 bases: TGTGCCAGCAGTTCCTACCGGGACCCTGGGGCCAACGTCCTGACTTTC. The chain combines TRBV6-5 with TRBJ2-6, with D perhaps TRBD1 or TRBD2 (5 bases each). The germline gives CDR1 MNHEY, CDR2 SVGAGI. This CDR3 spans 16 amino acids. Trimming pared 4 bases from V and 2 bases from J, leaving 12 bases between.

Comment on this clonotype: A read error may account for a junction end that differs from germline. The chain has TRBV5-1 and TRBJ2-5, with D unresolved. The germline gives CDR1 SGHRS, CDR2 YFSETQ. This CDR3 is built from 11 residues. For the CDR3, the DNA is TGCGCCAGCAGCTTCCAAGAGACCCGGTACTTC. As protein: CASSFQETRYF.

A few counts support this clonotype. The chain couples TRBV6-6 to TRBJ2-3; D is possibly TRBD2 (6 bases). From germline, CDR1 is MNHNY and CDR2 SVGAGI (reference sequence). The germline V and J ends were trimmed by 6 bases and 2 bases, with 12 bases remaining between them. CDR3 length equals 14 residues. The CDR3 bases are TGTGCCAGCAGGGAGGGACTCACCACAGATACGCAGTATTTT. The encoded protein is CASREGLTTDTQYF.

CDR3 in DNA: TGCGCCAGCAGCCGGGACCACGACAGTGAGCAGTTCTTC. Encoded protein: CASSRDHDSEQFF. The V gene is TRBV5-1, the J gene TRBJ2-1; D may match TRBD1 or TRBD2 (5 bases each). Germline loops: CDR1 SGHRS, CDR2 YFSETQ. With 4 bases removed from V and 9 bases from J, the gap between germline ends came to 14 bases. The CDR3 has 13 amino acids.

The rearrangement joins TRBV12-3 or TRBV12-4 to TRBJ2-1, with D uncertain. The germline V and J ends were trimmed by 5 bases and 7 bases, with 15 bases remaining between them. The CDR3 is 14 residues long. CDR3 sequence reads: CASSPTHDWNEQFF. CDR3 in DNA: TGTGCCAGCAGTCCTACCCATGACTGGAATGAGCAGTTCTTC.

This sequence joins TRBV12-3 or TRBV12-4 and TRBJ2-1; 8 bases are shared with TRBD2. V lost 5 bases and J lost 0; bases outside the gene matches: 6. The CDR3 is 16 residues long. This CDR3 is CASSPDSGVSYNEQFF. The CDR3 DNA is TGTGCCAGCAGTCCAGATAGCGGGGTCTCCTACAATGAGCAGTTCTTC.

This chain links TRBV3-1 with TRBJ2-7; 7 nucleotides match TRBD2. V was clipped by 2 bases and J by 5 bases; unmatched bases: 6. Germline-derived CDR1 and CDR2 are LGHDT and YNNKEL (reference sequence). This CDR3 is built from 14 residues. The CDR3 DNA sequence: TGTGCCAGCAGCCAATCCGGGACTACCCACGAGCAGTACTTC. Protein product: CASSQSGTTHEQYF.

The sample holds a few counts of this clonotype. The chain couples TRBV29-1 to TRBJ1-2; the D gene is possibly TRBD1 (5 bases). This CDR3 spans 14 amino acids. V was pared by 6 bases and J by 8 bases, with 22 bases between. Germline CDR1 reads SQVTM; CDR2 reads ANQGSEA. The CDR3 spells CSVGGTNRDVGYTF. CDR3 nucleotide sequence: TGCAGCGTAGGTGGCACCAACCGGGACGTAGGCTACACCTTC.

V is TRBV11-3 and J is TRBJ2-5; no clear D. The V end was cut by 8 bases, the J end by 4 bases, with 8 bases between. Germline CDR1 SGHNT, CDR2 YENEEA. This CDR3 region has 11 residues. CDR3 sequence reads: CASGEIETQYF. The CDR3 bases are TGTGCCAGCGGGGAAATAGAGACCCAGTACTTC. The entire variable domain, with the rest obtained from reference TRBV11-3 and TRBJ2-5, is as follows: EAGVVQSPRYKIIEKKQPVAFWCNPISGHNTLYWYLQNLGQGPELLIRYENEEAVDDSQLPKDRFSAERLKGVDSTLKIQPAELGDSAVYLCASGEIETQYFGPGTRLLVL.

The chain uses TRBV24-1 and TRBJ1-5, with TRBD1 as a possible D gene (6 bases). The V and J ends lost 4 bases and 7 bases respectively, with 16 bases between them. The germline V gene encodes CDR1 KGHDR and CDR2 SFDVKD. The CDR3 extends over 15 amino acids. CDR3 nucleotides: TGTGCCACCAGTGACACGGACAGAACCTCACAGCCCCAGCATTTT. Amino acid sequence: CATSDTDRTSQPQHF.

This clonotype was counted a single time. This sequence joins TRBV5-1 and TRBJ2-1; D remains ambiguous. The V end lost 4 bases, the J end lost 8 bases, and 10 bases lay between the germline ends. The germline V gene encodes CDR1 SGHRS and CDR2 YFSETQ. This CDR3 region has 12 residues. CDR3 sequence: CASSLSLDEQFF. The CDR3 DNA reads as TGCGCCAGCAGCCTATCCCTGGATGAGCAGTTCTTC. The variable domain in full, completed from reference TRBV5-1 and TRBJ2-1, reads KAGVTQTPRYLIKTRGQQVTLSCSPISGHRSVSWYQQTPGQGLQFLFEYFSETQRNKGNFPGRFSGRQFSNSRSEMNVSTLELGDSALYLCASSLSLDEQFFGPGTRLTVL.

In this sample, this clonotype turned up a few times. The rearrangement uses TRBV29-1 and TRBJ2-7; 8 positions match TRBD1. Trimming cost V 7 bases and J 5 bases; bases outside gene matches: 10. Germline CDR1 and CDR2: SQVTM and ANQGSEA. The CDR3 has 13 amino acids. The CDR3 loop reads CSDTGTGADEQYF. Written as DNA, the CDR3 is TGCAGCGACACCGGGACAGGAGCTGACGAGCAGTACTTC.

The chain is built from TRBV2 and TRBJ2-1; the D gene is possibly TRBD1 (6 bases). V was trimmed by 9 bases and J by 9 bases, leaving 12 bases between them. The CDR3 sequence is 11 residues long. Germline loops: CDR1 SNHLY, CDR2 FYNNEI. As DNA, the CDR3 is TGTGCCAGAACCAGGGGCAGTGAGCAGTTCTTC. Protein: CARTRGSEQFF.

In this sample, this clonotype turned up a few times. The chain links TRBV6-6 to TRBJ1-1; the match to TRBD1 covers 9 bases. The CDR3 extends over 14 amino acids. Per germline, CDR1 MNHNY and CDR2 SVGAGI (reference sequence). V dropped 5 bases and J dropped 5; count of bases not matched to a gene: 6. This CDR3 reads CASSPQGAGTEAFF. The CDR3 DNA reads TGTGCCAGCAGTCCACAGGGGGCAGGAACTGAAGCTTTCTTT.

The CDR3 region has the DNA TGTGCCAGCAGCTCTAGGACAGGGAGGGACACTGAAGCTTTCTTT. It translates to CASSSRTGRDTEAFF. The chain combines TRBV7-9 with TRBJ1-1; TRBD1 aligns across 8 bases. The germline CDR1 and CDR2 sequences are SEHNR and FQNEAQ (reference sequence). The CDR3 runs to 15 residues. The ends lost 4 bases at V and 3 bases at J; junction bases unmatched: 7.

The J gene is TRBJ2-7, the V gene TRBV7-3; TRBD2 matches 12 bases. The J call may not be correct, given that the DNA end is closer to TRBJ2-5. The germline V gene encodes CDR1 SGHTA and CDR2 FQGTGA. This CDR3 is built from 15 residues. CDR3 residues: CASSPLGLAGETQYF. CDR3 nucleotides: TGTGCCAGCAGCCCCCTTGGACTAGCGGGGGAGACCCAGTACTTC.

This chain connects TRBV29-1 to TRBJ1-2; a weak D match, TRBD1 (5 bases). Trimming took 0 bases from V and 2 from J, leaving 7 bases between them. The CDR3 has 13 amino acids. CDR1 SQVTM and CDR2 ANQGSEA come from the germline V gene. The DNA of the CDR3 is TGCAGCGTTGAAGAGGGGGTAAACTATGGCTACACCTTC. It is translated as CSVEEGVNYGYTF.

The gene calls are TRBV4-3 and TRBJ2-3; 10 bases agree with TRBD2. The CDR3 is made up of 20 amino acids. The V gene end was trimmed by 0 bases and the J gene end by 4 bases; junction bases not matched to a gene: 16. Germline V lookup: CDR1 LGHNA, CDR2 YSLEER. This chain's CDR3 is CASSQDYGSGGAVGPDTQYF. CDR3 in DNA: TGCGCCAGCAGCCAAGATTATGGGAGCGGGGGGGCGGTTGGCCCAGATACGCAGTATTTT.

The chain recombines TRBV5-5 with TRBJ2-3; D is undetermined. The CDR3 is 13 amino acids. Trimming took 6 bases from V and 6 from J, leaving 14 bases between them. The germline CDR1 and CDR2 sequences are SGHKS and YYEKEE (reference sequence). The CDR3 spells CASTKRATDTQYF. CDR3 nucleotides: TGTGCCAGCACTAAACGGGCTACGGATACGCAGTATTTT.

The rearrangement links TRBV12-3 or TRBV12-4 to TRBJ2-7; 9 nucleotides match TRBD1. V lost 5 bases and J lost 2; bases outside the gene matches: 4. The CDR3 runs 14 residues. The CDR3 region has the DNA TGTGCCAGCAGTGAGGACAGGGGCCCCTACGAGCAGTACTTC. Its protein product is CASSEDRGPYEQYF.